What follows are 28 T cell receptor beta chains derived from one specimen sequenced in a study of T cell responses to AZD1222 COVID-19 vaccine. Sequenced by immunoSEQ multiplex PCR; TCRdb stores in-frame clones only, minus some. The data show about 72,000 clones, about nine tenths seen once. This sample comprised peripheral blood, obtained on day 0 of AZD1222 vaccination. The receptors come from an adult in good health.

The chain couples TRBV18 to TRBJ1-4, with 8 bases that match TRBD1. This CDR3 is 16 amino acids long. Looked up from germline, CDR1 is KGHSH and CDR2 is LQKENI. The V and J ends lost 2 bases and 8 bases, in that order; junction bases with no gene match: 10. The CDR3 loop reads CASSPFPQGAGEKLFF. In DNA form, the CDR3 reads TGTGCCAGCTCACCATTCCCGCAGGGGGCAGGGGAAAAACTGTTTTTT.

The chain joins TRBV5-1 to TRBJ1-2; 8 positions match TRBD1. CDR3 size: 14 residues. Germline V gene sequence: CDR1 SGHRS, CDR2 YFSETQ. The trim removed 0 bases at V and 6 bases at J, leaving 4 bases unmatched. CDR3: CASSLGAGGDGYTF. The CDR3 DNA is TGCGCCAGCAGCTTGGGTGCAGGGGGCGATGGCTACACCTTC.

This chain connects TRBV6-5 to TRBJ1-3; no reliable D call. The germline V gene encodes CDR1 MNHEY and CDR2 SVGAGI. The V end lost 0 bases, the J end lost 2 bases, and 5 bases lay between the germline ends. CDR3 size: 14 residues. CDR3 loop: CASSYSGAGNTIYF. CDR3 in DNA: TGTGCCAGCAGTTACTCCGGGGCTGGAAACACCATATATTTT.

The chain recombines TRBV4-3 with TRBJ1-1, with D possibly being TRBD1 (5 bases). The CDR3 has 17 residues. V was pared by 4 bases and J by 3 bases, with 21 bases between. CDR1 and CDR2 from the germline V gene are LGHNA and YSLEER. CDR3 nucleotide sequence: TGCGCCAGCAGCCCGAGGCTCCTGGGGCGAGGCGACACTGAAGCTTTCTTT. Its translation: CASSPRLLGRGDTEAFF.

This sequence joins TRBV28 and TRBJ1-2; D perhaps matches TRBD1 (5 bases). Trimming shortened V by 4 bases and J by 9 bases, and 15 bases separated the two germline ends. This CDR3 spans 13 amino acids. CDR1 is MDHEN and CDR2 is SYDVKM in the germline V gene. CDR3 DNA sequence: TGTGCCAGCAGTTCGATATCAGACAGAAGCTACACCTTC. Encoded protein: CASSSISDRSYTF.

This clone has only a few counts. This chain joins TRBV7-9 and TRBJ1-2; D gene unclear. The CDR3 loop spans 14 amino acids. V lost 5 bases to trimming and J lost 1 base, with 11 bases between them. Germline CDR1 is SEHNR and CDR2 is FQNEAQ (reference sequence). Here the CDR3 DNA reads TGTGCCAGCAGCCTCCCGGCGCGTAACTATGGCTACACCTTC. Translation gives CASSLPARNYGYTF. Using reference TRBV7-9 and TRBJ1-2 for the parts outside the CDR3, the full variable domain is DTGVSQNPRHKITKRGQNVTFRCDPISEHNRLYWYRQTLGQGPEFLTYFQNEAQLEKSRLLSDRFSAERPKGSFSTLEIQRTEQGDSAMYLCASSLPARNYGYTFGSGTRLTVV.

The chain employs TRBV6-5 and TRBJ1-1; D remains unclear. CDR1 and CDR2 (germline): MNHEY, SVGAGI. V was pared by 7 bases and J by 4 bases, with 16 bases between. This CDR3 comprises 14 residues. The CDR3 nucleotides read TGTGCCAGCACTGGATTGGAGGGATTCACTGAAGCTTTCTTT. It codes for CASTGLEGFTEAFF.

V gene TRBV18 combines with J gene TRBJ1-5, with D maybe TRBD1 (6 bases). The length of the CDR3 is 17 residues. Trimming pared 3 bases from V and 5 bases from J, leaving 20 bases between. Germline V lookup: CDR1 KGHSH, CDR2 LQKENI. The CDR3 reads CASSPGGDRFVDQPQHF. CDR3 DNA sequence: TGTGCCAGCTCACCGGGGGGCGACAGGTTCGTCGATCAGCCCCAGCATTTT.

V and J are TRBV4-1 and TRBJ2-2, with D uncertain. The CDR3 totals 17 residues. Deletions cut 0 bases from V and 1 base from J, with 12 bases between. Looked up from germline, CDR1 is MGHRA and CDR2 is YSYEKL. The CDR3 loop reads CASSQEGYSVNTGELFF. CDR3 nucleotide sequence: TGCGCCAGCAGCCAAGAGGGCTACAGCGTGAACACCGGGGAGCTGTTTTTT.

V and J are TRBV30 and TRBJ1-1; D remains unclear. Germline V gives CDR1 GTSNPN, CDR2 SVGIG (reference sequence). V lost 3 bases to trimming and J lost 4 bases, with 12 bases between them. The CDR3 is made up of 13 amino acids. The DNA of the CDR3 is TGTGCCTGGAGCGCTCTTCGGGGCACTGAAGCTTTCTTT. Protein sequence: CAWSALRGTEAFF.

The gene calls are TRBV19 and TRBJ1-1; 8 nucleotides align to TRBD1. The length of the CDR3 is 17 residues. Germline V gene data show CDR1 as LNHDA and CDR2 as SQIVND (reference sequence). V shed 8 bases and J 4 bases; nucleotides not matched to a gene: 18. CDR3 residues: CASGGRGRISASTEAFF. In DNA, the CDR3 is TGTGCCAGTGGGGGCAGGGGGCGCATCTCGGCGAGCACTGAAGCTTTCTTT.

This chain links TRBV5-6 with TRBJ1-5; 7 bases map to TRBD1. V gave up 4 bases and J gave up 7 bases; unmatched junction bases: 5. The CDR3 contains 13 residues. Germline V gene sequence: CDR1 SGHDT, CDR2 YYEEEE. This chain's CDR3 is CASSATGRQPQHF. The CDR3 nucleotides read TGTGCCAGCAGCGCGACAGGGAGACAGCCCCAGCATTTT. Based on the CDR3 plus reference TRBV5-6 and TRBJ1-5, the full variable domain is DAGVTQSPTHLIKTRGQQVTLRCSPKSGHDTVSWYQQALGQGPQFIFQYYEEEERQRGNFPDRFSGHQFPNYSSELNVNALLLGDSALYLCASSATGRQPQHFGDGTRLSIL.

This chain uses TRBV27 with TRBJ2-1; 8 bases are shared with TRBD2. J lost 6 bases, V lost 6 bases, and 16 bases had no gene match. The CDR3 totals 17 residues. Germline V gene data show CDR1 as MNHEY and CDR2 as SMNVEV (reference sequence). CDR3 sequence reads: CASRRPLAGPTGNEQFF. The CDR3 DNA reads as TGTGCCAGCAGGAGACCATTAGCGGGACCTACTGGCAATGAGCAGTTCTTC.

The rearrangement links TRBV5-4 to TRBJ2-3; weak D call: TRBD1 (5 bases). V shed 2 bases and J shed 6 bases, with 13 bases lying between them. The germline CDR1 and CDR2 sequences are SGHNT and YYREEE (reference sequence). The CDR3 totals 14 residues. CDR3 coding DNA: TGTGCCAGCAGCTTAGGCCAGGGATACGATACGCAGTATTTT. Translated, it gives CASSLGQGYDTQYF.

This clone was counted only a few times. The chain carries TRBV20-1 and TRBJ2-2, with TRBD2 matching 12 bases. V was clipped by 3 bases and J by 7 bases; unmatched bases: 6. The CDR3 runs 15 residues. Germline CDR1 DFQATT, CDR2 SNEGSKA (reference sequence). CDR3 in DNA: TGCAGTGCTAGTGGACTAGCGGGACTAGGCGGGGAGCTGTTTTTT. Encoded protein: CSASGLAGLGGELFF.

The gene calls are TRBV7-9 and TRBJ2-3, with unresolved D. CDR3 length equals 12 residues. Germline V gives CDR1 SEHNR, CDR2 FQNEAQ (reference sequence). V was shortened by 5 bases and J by 3 bases, with 6 bases between the two germline ends. CDR3 DNA: TGTGCCAGCAGCCCCGGAACAGATACGCAGTATTTT. It yields the protein CASSPGTDTQYF. Variable domain in full (rest from reference TRBV7-9 and TRBJ2-3): DTGVSQNPRHKITKRGQNVTFRCDPISEHNRLYWYRQTLGQGPEFLTYFQNEAQLEKSRLLSDRFSAERPKGSFSTLEIQRTEQGDSAMYLCASSPGTDTQYFGPGTRLTVL.

The rearrangement joins TRBV18 to TRBJ2-7; D gene ambiguous. V was trimmed by 1 base and J by 2 bases, leaving 12 bases between them. Germline V gives CDR1 KGHSH, CDR2 LQKENI. This CDR3 region has 15 residues. The CDR3 sequence: CASSPRTGPPYEQYF. The CDR3 DNA sequence: TGTGCCAGCTCACCACGGACCGGGCCACCCTACGAGCAGTACTTC.

The chain recombines TRBV2 with TRBJ1-4; D remains ambiguous. V gave up 5 bases and J gave up 1 base, with 14 bases separating them. There are 16 residues in the CDR3. Germline CDR1 reads SNHLY; CDR2 reads FYNNEI. CDR3 sequence (DNA): TGTGCCAGCAGTCCCCCAGGAATCCGAACTAATGAAAAACTGTTTTTT. As protein: CASSPPGIRTNEKLFF. The full variable domain, with the rest looked up from reference TRBV2 and TRBJ1-4, is EPEVTQTPSHQVTQMGQEVILRCVPISNHLYFYWYRQILGQKVEFLVSFYNNEISEKSEIFDDQFSVERPDGSNFTLKIRSTKLEDSAMYFCASSPPGIRTNEKLFFGSGTQLSVL.

V gene TRBV9 combines with J gene TRBJ2-1; D ambiguous. This CDR3 is 16 amino acids long. V was clipped by 4 bases and J by 2 bases, with 16 bases between them. Germline V lookup: CDR1 SGDLS, CDR2 YYNGEE. The CDR3 here is CASSPQVKHPYNEQFF. The CDR3 DNA reads TGTGCCAGCAGCCCCCAGGTAAAGCACCCCTACAATGAGCAGTTCTTC.

The genes are TRBV7-8 and TRBJ1-2; 7 bases are a match to TRBD1. J was trimmed by 2 bases and V by 0 bases; bases with no gene match: 6. The CDR3 covers 16 residues. Germline-derived CDR1 and CDR2 are SGHVS and FQNEAQ. The CDR3: CASSLARTGLNYGYTF. The CDR3 coding sequence is TGTGCCAGCAGCTTAGCCCGGACAGGCCTAAACTATGGCTACACCTTC.

The rearrangement joins TRBV28 to TRBJ1-3; no firm D call. Germline-derived CDR1 and CDR2 are MDHEN and SYDVKM. The CDR3 runs 12 residues. The DNA for the CDR3 is TGTGTGGTAGTAAGCTCTGGAAACACCATATATTTT. This encodes CVVVSSGNTIYF.

The gene calls are TRBV4-3 and TRBJ2-1, with TRBD2 identical over 7 bases. The length of the CDR3 is 15 residues. J lost 9 bases, V lost 0 bases, and 8 bases had no gene match. CDR1 is LGHNA and CDR2 is YSLEER in the germline V gene. CDR3 amino acids: CASSQEVAGGLEQFF. The CDR3 nucleotides read TGCGCCAGCAGCCAAGAGGTAGCGGGCGGACTTGAGCAGTTCTTC.

V and J are TRBV30 and TRBJ1-1; D is unresolved. The CDR3 has 13 residues. The germline CDR1 and CDR2 sequences are GTSNPN and SVGIG (reference sequence). V shed 2 bases and J shed 3 bases, with 10 bases lying between them. This CDR3 reads CAWSPRSDTEAFF. The DNA of the CDR3 is TGTGCCTGGAGTCCCAGGTCGGACACTGAAGCTTTCTTT.

This chain links TRBV28 with TRBJ2-7, with a tentative D call TRBD2 (6 bases). The CDR3 runs 14 residues. The V and J ends lost 10 bases and 7 bases respectively, with 23 bases between them. CDR1 MDHEN and CDR2 SYDVKM come from the germline V gene. CDR3 DNA sequence: TGTGCCATCCACGACGGCGCGGGGTTGGGGGAGCAGTACTTC. This sequence encodes CAIHDGAGLGEQYF.

This clone was seen just once. V usage is TRBV6-2 or TRBV6-3 and J usage is TRBJ1-5; 8 bases match TRBD1. The CDR3 covers 13 residues. CDR1 and CDR2 (germline): MNHEY, SVGEGT. The ends lost 4 bases at V and 8 bases at J; junction bases unmatched: 4. CDR3 nucleotides: TGTGCCAGCAGTTGGACAGGGATGGAGCCCCAGCATTTT. Amino acids: CASSWTGMEPQHF.

This clone was seen once. J is TRBJ1-4 and V is TRBV10-3; no reliable D call. V was cut by 0 bases and J by 8 bases, with 10 bases left in between. The CDR3 extends over 14 amino acids. Per the germline V gene, CDR1 is ENHRY and CDR2 is SYGVKD. The CDR3 DNA is TGTGCCATCAGTGAGTCGGCGTTTGACGAAAAACTGTTTTTT. Translated, it gives CAISESAFDEKLFF.

The gene calls are TRBV28 and TRBJ1-4; a possible D gene is TRBD1 (5 bases). Germline V lookup: CDR1 MDHEN, CDR2 SYDVKM. V was cut by 8 bases and J by 8 bases, with 15 bases left in between. The CDR3 consists of 13 residues. CDR3 nucleotide sequence: TGTGCCAGCCTCCCAGGGATAGGGGAAAAACTGTTTTTT. Its translation: CASLPGIGEKLFF.

The V gene is TRBV7-6, the J gene TRBJ2-2; TRBD2 aligns across 7 bases. Germline V gene sequence: CDR1 SGHVS, CDR2 FNYEAQ. The CDR3 is 17 amino acids. V dropped 4 bases and J dropped 0; count of bases not matched to a gene: 8. The CDR3 loop is CASSSFQGLTNTGELFF. The CDR3 DNA is TGTGCCAGCAGCTCTTTCCAGGGACTAACGAACACCGGGGAGCTGTTTTTT. Full variable domain (outside the CDR3, taken from reference TRBV7-6 and TRBJ2-2): GAGVSQSPRYKVTKRGQDVALRCDPISGHVSLYWYRQALGQGPEFLTYFNYEAQQDKSGLPNDRFSAERPEGSISTLTIQRTEQRDSAMYRCASSSFQGLTNTGELFFGEGSRLTVL.